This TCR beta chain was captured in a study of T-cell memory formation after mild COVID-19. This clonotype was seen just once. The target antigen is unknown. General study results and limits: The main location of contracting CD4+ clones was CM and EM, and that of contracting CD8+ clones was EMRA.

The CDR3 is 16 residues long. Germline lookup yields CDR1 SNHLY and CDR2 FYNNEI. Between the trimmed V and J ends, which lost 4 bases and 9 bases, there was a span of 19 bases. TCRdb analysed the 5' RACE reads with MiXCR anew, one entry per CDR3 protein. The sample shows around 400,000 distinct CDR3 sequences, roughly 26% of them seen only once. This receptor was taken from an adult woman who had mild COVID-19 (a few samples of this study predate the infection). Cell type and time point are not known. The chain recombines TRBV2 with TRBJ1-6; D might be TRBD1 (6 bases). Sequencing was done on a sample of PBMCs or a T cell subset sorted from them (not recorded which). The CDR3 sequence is CASSVPGGQSSSPLHF. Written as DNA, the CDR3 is TGTGCCAGCAGTGTTCCGGGGGGGCAGAGTAGTTCACCCCTCCACTTT.